This TCR beta chain was found in a study of blood T cell repertoires in COVID-19. Overall study context: Both acute and convalescent COVID-19 samples were obtained from the United States, Italy and Spain. From T cells, B-cell-depleted T cells, or PBMCs came the material, which was cDNA or gDNA.

The CDR3 sequence is 16 residues long. Germline CDR1 is ENHRY and CDR2 is SYGVKD. The germline V and J ends were trimmed by 0 bases and 0 bases, with 8 bases remaining between them. Source study methods: How many nucleated cells were present was estimated from reference gene primer amplification. Generated by immunoSEQ multiplex PCR, the TCRdb table keeps only in-frame clones and is missing some. D and trimming were read from the DNA, whereas the V and J calls and clone size are those reported in that table. The sample has around 180,000 clones; around 89% are singletons. Sequencing input: peripheral blood. This TCR was sampled from a human donor in a cohort sampled during active COVID-19. The chain links TRBV10-3 to TRBJ2-2; no clear D. The CDR3 DNA is TGTGCCATCAGTGAGTCACGTCAGACGAACACCGGGGAGCTGTTTTTT. Amino acids: CAISESRQTNTGELFF.